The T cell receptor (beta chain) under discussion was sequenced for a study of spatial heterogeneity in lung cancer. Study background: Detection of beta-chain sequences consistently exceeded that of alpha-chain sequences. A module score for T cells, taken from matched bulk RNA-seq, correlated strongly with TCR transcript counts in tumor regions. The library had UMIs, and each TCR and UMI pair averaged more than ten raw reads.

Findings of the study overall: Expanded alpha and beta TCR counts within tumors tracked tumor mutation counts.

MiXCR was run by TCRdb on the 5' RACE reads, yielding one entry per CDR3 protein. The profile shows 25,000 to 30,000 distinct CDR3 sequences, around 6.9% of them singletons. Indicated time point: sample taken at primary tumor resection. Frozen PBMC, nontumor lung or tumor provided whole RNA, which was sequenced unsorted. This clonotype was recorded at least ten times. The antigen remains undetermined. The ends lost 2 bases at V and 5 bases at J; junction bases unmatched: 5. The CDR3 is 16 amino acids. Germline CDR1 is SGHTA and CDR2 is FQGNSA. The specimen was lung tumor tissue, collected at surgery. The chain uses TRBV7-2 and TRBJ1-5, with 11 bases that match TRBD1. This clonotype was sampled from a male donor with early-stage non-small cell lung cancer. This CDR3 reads CASSLIGTGGYQPQHF. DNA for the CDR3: TGTGCCAGCAGCTTAATTGGGACAGGGGGGTATCAGCCCCAGCATTTT. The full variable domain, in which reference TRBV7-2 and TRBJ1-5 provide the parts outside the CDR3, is GAGVSQSPSNKVTEKGKDVELRCDPISGHTALYWYRQSLGQGLEFLIYFQGNSAPDKSGLPSDRFSAERTGGSVSTLTIQRTQQEDSAVYLCASSLIGTGGYQPQHFGDGTRLSIL.